This T cell receptor (beta chain) was identified during a study of control samples from healthy donors and cancer patients. Generated by immunoSEQ multiplex PCR, the TCRdb table keeps only in-frame clones and is missing some. The table lists around 150,000 clones, 70% to 90% of them singletons. In germline, CDR1 is SGHNT, CDR2 YYREEE (reference sequence). V was cut by 0 bases and J by 0 bases, with 12 bases left in between. This CDR3 has 16 residues. The chain couples TRBV5-4 to TRBJ1-1, with D tentatively TRBD1 (6 bases). Sequencing used blood. This TCR was sampled from a man aged 25-45 years in good health. The CDR3 DNA follows: TGTGCCAGCAGCTTGGAGACAGGCTACATGAACACTGAAGCTTTCTTT. Its protein is CASSLETGYMNTEAFF.